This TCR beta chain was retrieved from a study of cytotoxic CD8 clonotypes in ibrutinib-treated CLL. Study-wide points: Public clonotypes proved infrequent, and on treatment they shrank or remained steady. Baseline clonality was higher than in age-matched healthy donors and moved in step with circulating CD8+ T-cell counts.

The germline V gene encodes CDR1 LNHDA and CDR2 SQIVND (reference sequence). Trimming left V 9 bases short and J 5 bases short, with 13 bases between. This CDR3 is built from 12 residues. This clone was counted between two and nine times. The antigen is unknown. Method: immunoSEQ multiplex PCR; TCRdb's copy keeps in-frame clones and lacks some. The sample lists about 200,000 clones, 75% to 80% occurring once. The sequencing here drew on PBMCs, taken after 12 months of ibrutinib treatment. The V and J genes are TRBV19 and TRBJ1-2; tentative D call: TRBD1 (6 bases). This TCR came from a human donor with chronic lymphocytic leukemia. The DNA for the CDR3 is TGTGCCAGCCTACAGGGAATGTATGGCTACACCTTC. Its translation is CASLQGMYGYTF.